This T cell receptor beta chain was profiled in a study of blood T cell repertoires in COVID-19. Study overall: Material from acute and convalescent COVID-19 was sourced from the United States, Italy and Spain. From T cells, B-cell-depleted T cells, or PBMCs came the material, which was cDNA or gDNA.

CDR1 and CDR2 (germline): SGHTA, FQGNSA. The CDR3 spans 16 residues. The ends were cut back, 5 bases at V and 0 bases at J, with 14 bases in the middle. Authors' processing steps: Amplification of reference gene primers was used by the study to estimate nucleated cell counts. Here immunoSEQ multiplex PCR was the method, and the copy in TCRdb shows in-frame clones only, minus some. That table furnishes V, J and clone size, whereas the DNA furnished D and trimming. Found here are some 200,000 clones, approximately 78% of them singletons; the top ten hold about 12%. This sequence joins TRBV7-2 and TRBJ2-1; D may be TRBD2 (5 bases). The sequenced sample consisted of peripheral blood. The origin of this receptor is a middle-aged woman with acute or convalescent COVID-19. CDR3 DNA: TGTGCCAGCAGCCCCTCCGCGGGCAGCTCCTACAATGAGCAGTTCTTC. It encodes CASSPSAGSSYNEQFF.